This is a list of T cell receptor beta chains from one sample in a study of metastatic and nonmetastatic thyroid tumors. From the PCR reads, TCRdb re-called clones with MiXCR. This table holds under 50,000 clones, approximately 17% found once. Material for sequencing was tumor tissue. These receptor sequences come from a female donor with papillary thyroid cancer or a benign thyroid nodule (not recorded which). Some clones in this sample may be carry-over from other donors' samples. Both conserved end residues are part of each CDR3. D genes are given only for firm matches. Expanded clones are given a class, and other clones once, few, many or no size at all.

d_gene	v_gene	abundance	j_gene	CDR3aa	CDR3nt
-	TRBV5-1	-	TRBJ2-1	CAGSRTGTTNDQFF	TGCGCCGGCAGCCGAACCGGGACCACCAATGATCAGTTCTTC
-	TRBV18	-	TRBJ1-1	CASKDGNTEAFF	TGTGCCAGTAAGGACGGGAACACTGAAGCTTTCTTT
-	TRBV7-8	many	TRBJ2-3	CASNKGNTDTQYF	TGTGCCAGCAACAAGGGGAACACGGATACGCAGTATTTT
TRBD2	TRBV20-1	many	TRBJ2-3	CSARKRGGTDTQYF	TGCAGTGCTAGAAAGCGGGGGGGCACAGATACGCAGTATTTT
-	TRBV5-1	many	TRBJ2-7	CASSPGGGYEQYF	TGCGCCAGCAGCCCAGGGGGAGGCTACGAGCAGTACTTC
TRBD1	TRBV5-6	few	TRBJ2-3	CASSLPRGPSTDTQYF	TGTGCCAGCAGCTTGCCCAGGGGGCCTAGCACAGATACGCAGTATTTT
-	TRBV6-1	many	TRBJ1-5	CASSEEVRGPQHF	TGTGCCAGCAGTGAAGAGGTGAGAGGGCCCCAGCATTTT
-	TRBV12-3/TRBV12-4	few	TRBJ2-7	CANSPFPGGYEQYF	TGTGCCAACAGTCCCTTTCCCGGGGGCTACGAGCAGTACTTC
TRBD2	TRBV4-3	-	TRBJ2-5	CASSLKRGEETQYF	TGCGCCAGCAGCCTTAAGCGGGGGGAAGAGACCCAGTACTTC
-	TRBV6-1	many	TRBJ1-3	CASSQHIDSGNTIYF	TGTGCCAGCAGTCAGCACATAGACTCTGGAAACACCATATATTTT
TRBD1	TRBV20-1	many	TRBJ2-7	CSARHRDRVHEQYF	TGCAGTGCTAGGCATCGGGACAGGGTACACGAGCAGTACTTC
TRBD2	TRBV12-3/TRBV12-4	many	TRBJ2-7	CASRLAGVYEQYF	TGTGCCAGCCGACTAGCGGGGGTCTACGAGCAGTACTTC
-	TRBV7-9	many	TRBJ2-2	CASSFAGGTGELFF	TGTGCCAGCAGCTTCGCAGGAGGCACCGGGGAGCTGTTTTTT
-	TRBV5-6	-	TRBJ1-2	CASSPVGFRFDYTF	TGTGCCAGCAGCCCTGTGGGGTTTAGGTTTGACTACACCTTC
-	TRBV7-9	once	TRBJ2-7	CASSFRGAGEQYF	TGTGCCAGCAGCTTTCGGGGGGCGGGTGAGCAGTACTTC
-	TRBV9	few	TRBJ2-5	CASSVLPDQETQYF	TGTGCCAGCAGCGTCCTCCCGGACCAAGAGACCCAGTACTTC
-	TRBV4-2	many	TRBJ2-1	CASSQEGGLEQFF	TGTGCCAGCAGCCAAGAAGGCGGCCTTGAGCAGTTCTTC
-	TRBV14	-	TRBJ2-5	CASSHSETTPDQETQYF	TGTGCCAGCAGCCACTCCGAGACCACCCCCGACCAAGAGACCCAGTACTTC
TRBD1	TRBV9	many	TRBJ1-2	CASSVAFMGTDHYGYTF	TGTGCCAGCAGCGTAGCTTTTATGGGGACAGACCACTATGGCTACACCTTC
-	TRBV20-1	many	TRBJ2-7	CSARDYRGYEQYF	TGCAGTGCTAGAGATTATCGGGGCTACGAGCAGTACTTC
-	TRBV6-1	few	TRBJ1-1	CASSPHSDTNTEAFF	TGTGCCAGCAGTCCCCACTCAGACACGAACACTGAAGCTTTCTTT
-	TRBV5-5	many	TRBJ1-2	CASSPAGQGYGYTF	TGTGCCAGCAGCCCTGCTGGCCAGGGCTATGGCTACACCTTC
-	TRBV12-3/TRBV12-4	many	TRBJ1-4	CASRNQGNEKLFF	TGTGCCAGCAGGAACCAGGGAAATGAAAAACTGTTTTTT
TRBD2	TRBV2	many	TRBJ2-3	CASSLGLAGITDTQYF	TGTGCCAGCAGTCTCGGACTAGCGGGTATCACAGATACGCAGTATTTT
TRBD2	TRBV9	-	TRBJ2-2	CVSSARASGSVTGELFF	TGTGTCAGCAGCGCCAGAGCTAGCGGGAGTGTCACCGGGGAGCTGTTTTTT
-	TRBV6-1	few	TRBJ2-2	CASMMAGLSWELFF	TGTGCCAGCATGATGGCAGGTCTATCTTGGGAGCTGTTTTTT
TRBD1	TRBV5-1	-	TRBJ2-7	CASSLVGQGSYEQYF	TGCGCCAGCAGCTTGGTCGGACAGGGCTCCTACGAGCAGTACTTC
TRBD2	TRBV6-1	-	TRBJ2-1	CASRVGTSGSHNEQFF	TGTGCCAGCAGGGTCGGGACTAGCGGGAGCCACAATGAGCAGTTCTTC
-	TRBV11-3	medium-sized	TRBJ1-5	CASSSCERNQPQHF	TGTGCCAGCAGCTCCTGTGAAAGGAATCAGCCCCAGCATTTT